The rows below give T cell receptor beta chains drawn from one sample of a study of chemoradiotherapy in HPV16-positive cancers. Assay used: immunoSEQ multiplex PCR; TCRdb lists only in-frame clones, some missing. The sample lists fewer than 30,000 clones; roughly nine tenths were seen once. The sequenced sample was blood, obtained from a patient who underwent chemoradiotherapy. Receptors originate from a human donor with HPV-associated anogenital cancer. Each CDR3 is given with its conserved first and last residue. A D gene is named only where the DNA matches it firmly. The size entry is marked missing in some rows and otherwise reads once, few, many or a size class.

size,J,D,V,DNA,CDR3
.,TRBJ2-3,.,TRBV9,TGTGCCAGCAGCGTAAGAGGGGGGCCTACAGATACGCAGTATTTT,CASSVRGGPTDTQYF
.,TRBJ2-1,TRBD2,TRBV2,TGTGCCAGCATGAAGCTAGCGGGAGGTACTGAGCAGTTCTTC,CASMKLAGGTEQFF
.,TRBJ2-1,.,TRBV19,TGTGCCAGTAGCACCTTGGTTGGCAATGAGCAGTTCTTC,CASSTLVGNEQFF
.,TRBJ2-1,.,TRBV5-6,TGTGCCAGCAGCTCTAGTTTGGATGAGCAGTTCTTC,CASSSSLDEQFF
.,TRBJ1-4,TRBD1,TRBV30,TGTGCCTTCCGACAGGGGGCAAATGAAAAACTGTTTTTT,CAFRQGANEKLFF
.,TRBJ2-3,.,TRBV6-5,TGTGCCAGCAGCCTCTCCTGGGAGCTCACAGATACGCAGTATTTT,CASSLSWELTDTQYF
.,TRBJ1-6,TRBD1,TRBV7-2,TGTGCCAGCAGCCCGGGACAGGGAGATAATTCACCCCTCCACTTT,CASSPGQGDNSPLHF
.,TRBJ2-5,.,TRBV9,TGTGCCAGCAGCGCGACAGCGGAGTCGGGGACCCAGTACTTC,CASSATAESGTQYF
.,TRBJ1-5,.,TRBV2,TGTGCCAGCAGTGAATCGGGGTTGGGCAATCAGCCCCAGCATTTT,CASSESGLGNQPQHF
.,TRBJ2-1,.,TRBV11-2,TGTGCCAGCAGCTTAAGGGAGACAGGTATCTACAATGAGCAGTTCTTC,CASSLRETGIYNEQFF
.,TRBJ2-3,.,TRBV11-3,TGTGCCAGCAGCTTAGATGGGGGCGGCACAGATACGCAGTATTTT,CASSLDGGGTDTQYF
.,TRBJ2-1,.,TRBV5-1,TGCGCCAGCAGACCCGGGGCCACCTACAATGAGCAGTTCTTC,CASRPGATYNEQFF
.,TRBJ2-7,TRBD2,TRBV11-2,TGTGCCAGCAGCTTAGATATGACTAGCGGTAGCTCCTACGAGCAGTACTTC,CASSLDMTSGSSYEQYF
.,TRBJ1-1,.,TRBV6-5,TGTGCCAGCAGCCTGGGGGGGGGAGACGAAGCTTTCTTT,CASSLGGGDEAFF
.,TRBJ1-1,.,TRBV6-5,TGTGCCAGCAGTTACGGCTCAGGGTTGGTGAACACTGAAGCTTTCTTT,CASSYGSGLVNTEAFF
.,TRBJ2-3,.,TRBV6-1,TGTGCCAGCTACAGGACAGTAAGCACAGATACGCAGTATTTT,CASYRTVSTDTQYF
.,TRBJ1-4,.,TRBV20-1,TGCAGTGCGGCCCTGAAAAAACTGTTTTTT,CSAALKKLFF
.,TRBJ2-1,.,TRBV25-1,TGTGCCAGCAGCTATTGGACGGGGTCCGTCCACAATGAGCAGTTCTTC,CASSYWTGSVHNEQFF
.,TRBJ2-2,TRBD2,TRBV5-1,TGCGCCAGCAGCTCCCTAGCGGCTGGGGAGCTGTTTTTT,CASSSLAAGELFF
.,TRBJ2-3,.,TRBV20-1,TGCAGTGCTAGACATCCAGATACGCAGTATTTT,CSARHPDTQYF
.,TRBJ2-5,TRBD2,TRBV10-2,TGCGCCAGCAGTGAGGGGGGGGGCCAAGAGACCCAGTACTTC,CASSEGGGQETQYF
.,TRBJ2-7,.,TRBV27,TGTGCCAGCAGTTCGGACTACGAGCAGTACTTC,CASSSDYEQYF
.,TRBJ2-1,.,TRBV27,TGTGCCAGCAGTTTGAGGGGCAATGAGCAGTTCTTC,CASSLRGNEQFF
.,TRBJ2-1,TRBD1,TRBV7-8,TGTGCCAGCAGCCCCCGGACAGGGAGCTCCTACAATGAGCAGTTCTTC,CASSPRTGSSYNEQFF
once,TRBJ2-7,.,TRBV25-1,TGTGCCAGCAGGAACTCCTACGAGCAGTACTTC,CASRNSYEQYF
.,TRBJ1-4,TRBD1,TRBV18,TGTGCCAGCGCCGGGACAGTCAATGAAAAACTGTTTTTT,CASAGTVNEKLFF
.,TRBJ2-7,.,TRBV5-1,TGCGCCAGCAGCGCCGGGGTTTCCTACGAGCAGTACTTC,CASSAGVSYEQYF
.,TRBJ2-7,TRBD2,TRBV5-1,TGCGCCAGCAGCTTAACTAGCGCACCTTACGAGCAGTACTTC,CASSLTSAPYEQYF
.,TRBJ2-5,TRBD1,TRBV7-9,TGTGCCAGCAGCTTCGGGACAGCCCAAGAGACCCAGTACTTC,CASSFGTAQETQYF
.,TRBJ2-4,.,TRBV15,TGTGCCACCAGCAGAGATGGAGGAGCAGCACTAGCCAAAAACATTCAGTACTTC,CATSRDGGAALAKNIQYF
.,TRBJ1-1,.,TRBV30,TGTGCCTGGAGTGTTGGGGGGATGAACACTGAAGCTTTCTTT,CAWSVGGMNTEAFF
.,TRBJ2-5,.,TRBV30,TGTGCCTGGGCGGGCCAAGAGACCCAGTACTTC,CAWAGQETQYF
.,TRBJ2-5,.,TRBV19,TGTGCCAGTAGTATAGGAAGGGCCAGAGGGGGAGAGACCCAGTACTTC,CASSIGRARGGETQYF
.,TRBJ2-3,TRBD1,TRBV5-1,TGCGCCAGCAGCTTGTTTGGGACAGAGAGCACAGATACGCAGTATTTT,CASSLFGTESTDTQYF
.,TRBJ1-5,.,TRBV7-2,TGTGCCAGCGGAAAAAGGGGGGTGGGTGATCAGCCCCAGCATTTT,CASGKRGVGDQPQHF
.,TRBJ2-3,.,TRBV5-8,TGTGCCAGCAGCTTGGATCTGGGACATACGCAGTATTTT,CASSLDLGHTQYF
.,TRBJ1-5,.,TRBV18,TGTGCCAGCTCACCGGGGGAGGGGGGCGGTCAGCCCCAGCATTTT,CASSPGEGGGQPQHF
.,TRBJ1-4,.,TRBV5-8,TGTGCCAGCAACCGCGGAGGAGGGTACGAAAAACTGTTTTTT,CASNRGGGYEKLFF
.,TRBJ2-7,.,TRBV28,TGTGCCAGCAGTCAACTTGACAGTGGGGATGAGCAGTACTTC,CASSQLDSGDEQYF
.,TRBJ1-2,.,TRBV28,TGTGCCAGCAGGTCCACCCCCGGATTCTATGGCTACACCTTC,CASRSTPGFYGYTF
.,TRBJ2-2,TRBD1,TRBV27,TGTGCCAGCAGTGCCCGGGACAGGAACACCGGGGAGCTGTTTTTT,CASSARDRNTGELFF
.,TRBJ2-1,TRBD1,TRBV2,TGTGCCAGCAGTGGAATAGGGGGCCGATACAATGAGCAGTTCTTC,CASSGIGGRYNEQFF
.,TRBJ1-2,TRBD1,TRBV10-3,TGTGCCATCAGTCATACAGGGGTACTTGGCTACACCTTC,CAISHTGVLGYTF
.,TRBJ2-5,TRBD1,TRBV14,TGTGCCAGCAGCCAAGCCGGGACAGTCCTCCAAGAGACCCAGTACTTC,CASSQAGTVLQETQYF
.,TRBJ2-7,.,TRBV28,TGTGCCAGCAGTTTTGAGACACCCACCGGGGTGCAGTACTTC,CASSFETPTGVQYF
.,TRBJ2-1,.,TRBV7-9,TGTGCCAGCAGCTTAACGGGGCCAGCCTACAATGAGCAGTTCTTC,CASSLTGPAYNEQFF
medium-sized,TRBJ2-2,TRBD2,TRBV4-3,TGCGCCAGCAGCCAAGATAGCGGGGGCTACAACGGGGAGCTGTTTTTT,CASSQDSGGYNGELFF
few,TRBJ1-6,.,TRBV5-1,TGCGCCAGCAGCGGACGTAATTCACCCCTCCACTTT,CASSGRNSPLHF
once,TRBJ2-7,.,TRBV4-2,TGTGCCAGCAGCCAACTGGGACGTCCCAGCTCCTACGAGCAGTACTTC,CASSQLGRPSSYEQYF
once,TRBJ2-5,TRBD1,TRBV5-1,TGCGCCAGCAGCCCGGACAGGGGGATCCAAGAGACCCAGTACTTC,CASSPDRGIQETQYF
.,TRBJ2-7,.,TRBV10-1,TGCGCCAGCAGTGTTGACCCGGGCTACGAGCAGTACTTC,CASSVDPGYEQYF
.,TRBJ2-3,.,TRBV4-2,TGTGCCAGCAGCCAAGAAGGGCCACTATCTAGCACAGATACGCAGTATTTT,CASSQEGPLSSTDTQYF
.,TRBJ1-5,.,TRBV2,TGTGCCAGCAGTACCGACGGGTACAATCAGCCCCAGCATTTT,CASSTDGYNQPQHF
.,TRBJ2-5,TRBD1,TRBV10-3,TGTGCCATCAGTGATGGGACAGGGTGGGAGACCCAGTACTTC,CAISDGTGWETQYF
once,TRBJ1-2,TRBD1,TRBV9,TGTGCCAGCAGCGTAGGGGCAGGGGGCACCTATGGCTACACCTTC,CASSVGAGGTYGYTF
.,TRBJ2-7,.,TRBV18,TGTGCCAGCTCACCAGCACAGGTCAGCTCCTACGAGCAGTACTTC,CASSPAQVSSYEQYF